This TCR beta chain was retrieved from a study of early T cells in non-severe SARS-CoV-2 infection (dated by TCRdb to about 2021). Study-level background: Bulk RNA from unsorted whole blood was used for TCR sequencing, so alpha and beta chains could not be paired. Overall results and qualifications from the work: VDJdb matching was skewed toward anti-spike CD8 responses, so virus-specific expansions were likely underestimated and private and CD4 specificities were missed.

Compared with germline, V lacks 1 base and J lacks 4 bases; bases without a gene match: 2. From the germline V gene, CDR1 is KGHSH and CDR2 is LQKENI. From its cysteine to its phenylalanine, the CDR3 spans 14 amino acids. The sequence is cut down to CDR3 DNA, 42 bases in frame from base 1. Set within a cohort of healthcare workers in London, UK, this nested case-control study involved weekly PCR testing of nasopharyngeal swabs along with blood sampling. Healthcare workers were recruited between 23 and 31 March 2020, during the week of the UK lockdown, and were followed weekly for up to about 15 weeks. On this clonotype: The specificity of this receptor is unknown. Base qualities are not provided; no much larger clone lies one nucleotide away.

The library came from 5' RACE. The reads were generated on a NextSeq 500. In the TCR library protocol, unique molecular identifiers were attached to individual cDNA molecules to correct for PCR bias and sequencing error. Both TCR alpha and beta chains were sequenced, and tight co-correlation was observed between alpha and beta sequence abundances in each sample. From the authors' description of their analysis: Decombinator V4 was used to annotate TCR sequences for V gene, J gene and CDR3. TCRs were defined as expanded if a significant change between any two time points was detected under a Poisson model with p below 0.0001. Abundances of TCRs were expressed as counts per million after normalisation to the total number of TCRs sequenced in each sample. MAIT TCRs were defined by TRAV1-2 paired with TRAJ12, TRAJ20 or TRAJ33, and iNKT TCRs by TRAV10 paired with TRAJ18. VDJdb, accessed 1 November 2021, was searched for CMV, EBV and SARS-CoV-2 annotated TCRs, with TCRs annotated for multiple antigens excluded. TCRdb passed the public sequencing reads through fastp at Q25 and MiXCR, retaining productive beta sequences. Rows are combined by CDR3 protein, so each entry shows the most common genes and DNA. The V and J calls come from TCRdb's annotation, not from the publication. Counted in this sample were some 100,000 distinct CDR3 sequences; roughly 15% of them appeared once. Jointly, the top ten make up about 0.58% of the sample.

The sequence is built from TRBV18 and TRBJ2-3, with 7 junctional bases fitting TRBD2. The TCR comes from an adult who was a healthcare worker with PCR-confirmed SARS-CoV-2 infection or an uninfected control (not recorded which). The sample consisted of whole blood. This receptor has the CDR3 CASSPRTRSDTQYF. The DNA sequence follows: TGTGCCAGCTCACCACGGACTAGGTCAGATACGCAGTATTTT.